The entry below gives a single TCR beta chain sequence along with its context. Clones were read by immunoSEQ multiplex PCR, and TCRdb kept only the in-frame ones, dropping some. Among around 280,000 clones, approximately 83% were seen once, and the ten largest hold 2.1%. V gave up 5 bases and J gave up 0 bases, with 11 bases separating them. Germline CDR1 MNHEY, CDR2 SMNVEV (reference sequence). CDR3 length: 16 residues. The data are from a study of blood T cell repertoires in COVID-19. This receptor was identified in a young woman who had recovered from COVID-19. The sequencing input was peripheral blood. This chain uses TRBV27 with TRBJ1-6; possibly TRBD1 for D (5 bases). The CDR3 nucleotides are TGTGCCAGCAGTAACAGGAAGAGCTCCTATAATTCACCCCTCCACTTT. It translates to CASSNRKSSYNSPLHF.